This record covers a single T cell receptor beta chain. Its antigen is not known. These data come from a study of identical twins. CDR3 length: 14 residues. Germline assignment: CDR1 SGHAT and CDR2 FQNNGV. Germline trimming cut 2 bases from V and 8 bases from J; bases unmatched to any gene: 7. Unique molecular identifiers were present on the cDNA, which also gained a universal primer site by template switching. One entry per CDR3 protein results from TCRdb running MiXCR on the 5' RACE reads. Of 690,000 or so distinct CDR3 sequences listed, 8.6% are singletons. Study-wide results and caveats: Researchers reported weaker excess twin sharing in beta out-of-frame sequences.

These same records also appear under a second study, on yellow fever vaccine responses in identical twins.

This clonotype was obtained from a woman aged 18-29 years in good health. The sequencing sample was made of PBMCs. V gene TRBV11-2 combines with J gene TRBJ1-2, with TRBD1 matching 8 bases. CDR3 DNA sequence: TGTGCCAGCAGCTTAAACCAGGGGGCCGGAGGCTACACCTTC. This translates into CASSLNQGAGGYTF.